The clone carrying this TCR beta chain was seen a few times. Its antigen is as yet unknown. The sample is drawn from a study of blood T cells in healthy people across ages. Study-level findings and limits: Older age coincided with a roughly linear decline in TCR beta diversity per million T cells.

A J-beta primer mix and a sample-barcoded 5' primer were used in a second PCR of about 7 to 12 cycles. TCRdb independently ran MiXCR on the 5' RACE reads; one entry per CDR3 protein. The table has almost 550,000 distinct CDR3 sequences, less than 25% seen once. The V gene lost 5 bases and the J gene lost 2 bases, with 10 bases spanning the gap. Germline V gene lookup returns CDR1 DFQATT and CDR2 SNEGSKA (reference sequence). CDR3 length equals 12 residues. Another study also made use of these data, one on T cells of mothers and their children. That publication notes: Mothers yielded over 8 million CDR3 reads, children 2.5 million to 3 million each. Versus unrelated pairs, overlap was slightly higher in related mother-child pairs, without reaching significance.

Material: blood. This receptor was taken from a boy aged 5-17 years in good health. The chain couples TRBV20-1 to TRBJ2-7; the D is unclear. The CDR3 DNA reads as TGCAGTGCTCGAAAGTTCACCTACGAGCAGTACTTC. Translation gives CSARKFTYEQYF.